The entry below describes one T cell receptor beta chain. Its antigen is as yet unknown. This CDR3 has 14 residues. Trimming left V 7 bases short and J 0 bases short, with 11 bases between. This entry is derived from a study of T-cell memory formation after mild COVID-19. The wider study: Clusters were largely donor specific.

Findings and limits, study-wide: Those CD4+ clones that contracted were mainly in CM and EM (CD8+ ones in EMRA). Cross-reactive memory apparently joined, as some responding clones appeared in pre-infection memory.

TCRdb used MiXCR to reprocess the 5' RACE reads, holding one entry per CDR3 protein. Among hundreds of thousands of distinct CDR3 sequences listed, around 15% were seen once. This TCR was sampled from a man in his late teens or twenties who had mild COVID-19 (a few samples of this study predate the infection). Cell type and time point are not known. The V call is TRBV12-3 or TRBV12-4, the J call TRBJ2-3; no reliable D call. Sample: PBMCs or a T cell subset sorted from them (not recorded which). CDR3 amino acids: CASTPAKSTDTQYF. CDR3 bases: TGTGCCAGCACCCCAGCGAAAAGCACAGATACGCAGTATTTT.